This record concerns one T cell receptor (beta chain) sequence. The CDR3 runs 14 residues. V shed 6 bases, J shed 5 bases, and the junction held 7 bases outside the gene matches. Per the germline V gene, CDR1 is MNHEY and CDR2 is SMNVEV (reference sequence). The TCR beta repertoire was assessed by survey-level immunoSEQ sequencing. Profiling relied on immunoSEQ multiplex PCR, and the TCRdb table lists in-frame clones only, not all of them. The table includes approximately 70,000 clones, around 95% detected once. V usage is TRBV27 and J usage is TRBJ2-4, with 7 positions matching TRBD1. Sequenced input: PBMCs. The sequence derives from a man between 40 and 49 years old with rheumatoid arthritis. CDR3 bases: TGTGCCAGCAGACCGACAGGGAACCAAAACATTCAGTACTTC. Amino acids: CASRPTGNQNIQYF.